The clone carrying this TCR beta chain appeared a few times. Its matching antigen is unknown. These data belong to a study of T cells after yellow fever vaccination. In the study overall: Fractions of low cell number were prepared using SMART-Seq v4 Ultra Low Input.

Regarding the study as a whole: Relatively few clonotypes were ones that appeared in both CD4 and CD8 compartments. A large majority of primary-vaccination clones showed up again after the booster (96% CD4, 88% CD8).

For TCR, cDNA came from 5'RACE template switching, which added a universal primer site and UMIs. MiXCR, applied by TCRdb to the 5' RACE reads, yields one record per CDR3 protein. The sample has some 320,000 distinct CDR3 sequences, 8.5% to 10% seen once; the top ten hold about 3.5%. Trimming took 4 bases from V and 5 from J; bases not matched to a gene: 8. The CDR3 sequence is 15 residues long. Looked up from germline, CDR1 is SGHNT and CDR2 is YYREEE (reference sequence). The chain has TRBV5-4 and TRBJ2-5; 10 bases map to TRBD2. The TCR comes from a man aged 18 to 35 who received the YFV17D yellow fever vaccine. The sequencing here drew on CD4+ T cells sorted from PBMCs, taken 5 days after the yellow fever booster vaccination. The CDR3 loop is CASSPGLAVGETQYF. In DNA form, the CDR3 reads TGTGCCAGCAGCCCTGGACTAGCGGTGGGGGAGACCCAGTACTTC.